The 18 T cell receptor beta chains listed next were all sequenced from one sample in a study of radiotherapy plus CTLA-4 blockade in lung cancer. Generated by immunoSEQ multiplex PCR, the TCRdb table keeps only in-frame clones and is missing some. Among 65,000 to 85,000 clones listed, 60% to 80% were seen once. The starting material was peripheral blood, obtained from a patient treated with radiotherapy plus ipilimumab. The receptors were gathered from a human donor with non-small cell lung cancer whose response to radiotherapy plus ipilimumab could not be evaluated. Some clones in this sample may be carry-over from other donors' samples.

This chain's CDR3 is CASSDSSYEQYF. In DNA form, the CDR3 reads TGTGCCAGCAGTGATAGCTCCTACGAGCAGTACTTC. The chain uses TRBV2 and TRBJ2-7, with D unclear. The V gene's germline CDR1 is SNHLY and CDR2 FYNNEI. Trimming cost V 3 bases and J 0 bases, with 3 bases left between them. The CDR3 consists of 12 residues.

This clone turned up a few times. V and J are TRBV10-3 and TRBJ1-4, with D possibly matching TRBD1 (5 bases). The germline gives CDR1 ENHRY, CDR2 SYGVKD. Trimming took 11 bases from V and 6 from J, leaving 13 bases between them. This CDR3 spans 12 amino acids. CDR3 residues: CAAQGGDEKLFF. CDR3 in DNA: TGTGCCGCCCAGGGTGGAGATGAAAAACTGTTTTTT.

The chain combines TRBV5-1 with TRBJ1-1, with unresolved D. The CDR3 consists of 14 residues. CDR1 is SGHRS, CDR2 YFSETQ, per germline. The V end lost 0 bases, the J end lost 1 base, and 7 bases lay between the germline ends. The CDR3 region is CASSLARPNTEAFF. CDR3 nucleotides: TGCGCCAGCAGCTTGGCCAGGCCGAACACTGAAGCTTTCTTT.

The CDR3 DNA reads TGTGCCAGCAGCCCGAGCCGGGACACCCAGGTGGCCCAGTACTTC. Protein product: CASSPSRDTQVAQYF. This chain connects TRBV4-2 to TRBJ2-5; possible D gene TRBD1, 6 bases. The CDR3 totals 15 residues. Trimming pared 4 bases from V and 9 bases from J, leaving 21 bases between. Germline CDR1 is LGHNA and CDR2 is YNFKEQ.

The V gene is TRBV29-1, the J gene TRBJ2-7; tentatively, D is TRBD1 (5 bases). CDR1 and CDR2 (germline): SQVTM, ANQGSEA. The CDR3 contains 12 residues. Deletions cut 4 bases from V and 0 bases from J, with 7 bases between. CDR3 sequence reads: CSVVRDSYEQYF. As DNA, the CDR3 is TGCAGCGTTGTCAGGGACTCCTACGAGCAGTACTTC.

This clone was found once. The chain uses TRBV9 and TRBJ2-1; weak D call: TRBD1 (5 bases). CDR3 length equals 16 residues. Germline lookup yields CDR1 SGDLS and CDR2 YYNGEE. V gave up 6 bases and J gave up 7 bases, with 23 bases separating them. The CDR3 protein is CASTPSGAGYKNEQFF. The CDR3, as DNA: TGTGCCAGCACCCCGTCGGGTGCAGGGTACAAAAATGAGCAGTTCTTC.

The rearrangement joins TRBV5-6 to TRBJ2-7; a possible D gene is TRBD1 (6 bases). Germline CDR1 is SGHDT and CDR2 is YYEEEE. Trimming removed 1 base at V and 1 base at J, with 12 bases between. This CDR3 comprises 15 residues. Here the CDR3 reads CASSLWGPLSYEQYF. The CDR3, as DNA: TGTGCCAGCAGCTTGTGGGGGCCCCTGTCCTACGAGCAGTACTTC.

The V and J genes are TRBV4-2 and TRBJ1-2; 8 positions match TRBD1. Germline V gene lookup returns CDR1 LGHNA and CDR2 YNFKEQ. Losses at the gene ends were 3 bases for V and 8 bases for J; bases not matched to a gene: 14. This CDR3 contains 16 residues. CDR3 DNA sequence: TGTGCCAGCAGCCACAAGGTACCGGACAGGGAATTAGGCTACACCTTC. Protein product: CASSHKVPDRELGYTF.

This clone was counted a single time. The genes are TRBV7-2 and TRBJ1-2; D perhaps matches TRBD1 (6 bases). Germline CDR1 SGHTA, CDR2 FQGNSA. V lost 3 bases to trimming and J lost 8 bases, with 7 bases between them. The length of the CDR3 is 11 residues. The CDR3 loop is CASSFRGGYTF. CDR3 DNA: TGTGCCAGCAGCTTCAGGGGAGGCTACACCTTC. Combining the CDR3 with reference TRBV7-2 and TRBJ1-2 gives the whole variable domain GAGVSQSPSNKVTEKGKDVELRCDPISGHTALYWYRQSLGQGLEFLIYFQGNSAPDKSGLPSDRFSAERTGGSVSTLTIQRTQQEDSAVYLCASSFRGGYTFGSGTRLTVV.

The chain employs TRBV6-1 and TRBJ2-1; TRBD1 matches 7 bases. V lost 10 bases, J lost 0 bases, and 9 bases stayed unmatched. Germline CDR1 MNHNS, CDR2 SASEGT. The CDR3 runs to 15 residues. CDR3 loop: CATGTVPYSYNEQFF. For the CDR3, the DNA is TGTGCCACCGGGACAGTCCCTTACTCCTACAATGAGCAGTTCTTC.

With regard to this clone: The same CDR3 also results from other DNA sequences found in this sample. This chain links TRBV2 with TRBJ1-6, with 9 bases matching TRBD1. Unmatched junction bases numbered 11, after V lost 6 bases and J lost 11 bases. Germline V gives CDR1 SNHLY, CDR2 FYNNEI. This CDR3 is 15 amino acids long. CDR3 sequence: CASREDRGGLTPLHF. CDR3 sequence (DNA): TGTGCCAGCAGGGAGGACAGGGGAGGTTTGACACCCCTCCACTTT.

The gene calls are TRBV14 and TRBJ2-1, with no clear D. CDR3 length: 16 residues. Germline-derived CDR1 and CDR2 are SGHDN and FVKESK. Deletions cut 4 bases from V and 0 bases from J, with 13 bases between. The CDR3 loop reads CASSLRLRSSYNEQFF. The DNA of the CDR3 is TGTGCCAGCAGCCTTAGACTTCGGAGCTCCTACAATGAGCAGTTCTTC.

Written as DNA, the CDR3 is TGTGCCAGCAGTTTAGCCCCTCCGACAGGGGGTTCTATTGGCTACACCTTC. Protein: CASSLAPPTGGSIGYTF. The genes are TRBV27 and TRBJ1-2; the match to TRBD1 covers 9 bases. Germline V gene data show CDR1 as MNHEY and CDR2 as SMNVEV (reference sequence). The CDR3 contains 17 residues. The trim removed 2 bases at V and 7 bases at J, leaving 14 bases unmatched.

The CDR3 DNA sequence: TGTGCCAGCAGCTTAGCGGGAACAGTGAACACCGGGGAGCTGTTTTTT. It codes for CASSLAGTVNTGELFF. The chain is built from TRBV11-3 and TRBJ2-2; D is possibly TRBD2 (5 bases). Germline loops: CDR1 SGHNT, CDR2 YENEEA. The V gene lost 1 base and the J gene lost 1 base, with 10 bases spanning the gap. This CDR3 has 16 residues.

This rearrangement joins TRBV28 to TRBJ2-5, with TRBD2 identical over 8 bases. V lost 5 bases to trimming and J lost 3 bases; unmatched junction nucleotides: 5. This CDR3 comprises 14 residues. Germline CDR1 and CDR2: MDHEN and SYDVKM. The CDR3 protein is CASSDGTREETQYF. CDR3 sequence (DNA): TGTGCCAGCAGTGACGGGACTAGGGAAGAGACCCAGTACTTC.

This chain joins TRBV19 and TRBJ1-1; possibly TRBD1 for D (5 bases). V shed 6 bases and J shed 4 bases, with 9 bases lying between them. The CDR3 spans 12 residues. From germline, CDR1 is LNHDA and CDR2 SQIVND (reference sequence). In DNA form, the CDR3 reads TGTGCCAGTAGGGGGCTCGGCACTGAAGCTTTCTTT. This sequence encodes CASRGLGTEAFF.

The chain has TRBV4-2 and TRBJ2-5; 7 nucleotides agree with TRBD1. Germline CDR1 is LGHNA and CDR2 is YNFKEQ. The V segment lost 1 base and the J segment 11 bases; nucleotides outside the gene matches: 13. There are 15 residues in the CDR3. The CDR3, as DNA: TGTGCCAGCAGCCAAGTCTCACGGACAGGTGGGGAGCAGTACTTC. Amino acids: CASSQVSRTGGEQYF.

The chain is built from TRBV9 and TRBJ1-6, with a possible D match to TRBD1 (6 bases). The CDR3 is 14 residues long. The V end lost 1 base, the J end lost 10 bases, and 12 bases lay between the germline ends. Germline V gene sequence: CDR1 SGDLS, CDR2 YYNGEE. The CDR3 reads CASSVRGAGSPLHF. DNA for the CDR3: TGTGCCAGCAGCGTACGGGGGGCAGGGTCACCCCTCCACTTT.